The 13 T cell receptor beta chains listed next were all sequenced from one sample in a study of post-analysis software for immune sequencing data. Study-wide points: Controls showed lower frequencies than patients for five TRBV segments, and TRBV5-6, TRBV5-1 and TRBV20-1 were among these.

These receptors have no known antigen. Tagging with unique molecular identifiers was a feature of the TCR beta cDNA libraries. TCRdb recomputed calls from the PCR reads with MiXCR, one row per CDR3 protein. The sample holds roughly 540,000 distinct CDR3 sequences; around a third are singletons and the top ten take 4.5% to 7.5%. The sequencing sample was made of blood. Every receptor here comes from a girl younger than 18 with multiple sclerosis.

The V and J genes are TRBV4-2 and TRBJ2-7, with D possibly TRBD2 on 6 matching bases. The J call may be mistaken, given a closer DNA end match to TRBJ2-4. The CDR3 totals 13 residues. Germline CDR1 is LGHNA and CDR2 is YNFKEQ. The CDR3 region has the DNA TGTGCCAGCAGCCAAACTAGCCCGAACATTCAGTACTTC. Translation gives CASSQTSPNIQYF.

This clonotype was found a few times. The J gene is TRBJ2-4, the V gene TRBV5-1; TRBD1 matches 7 bases. Germline CDR1 and CDR2: SGHRS and YFSETQ. This CDR3 has 16 residues. V lost 4 bases and J lost 0; bases outside the gene matches: 7. The CDR3, as DNA: TGCGCCAGCAGCACTTACAGGGGCCGAGCCAAAAACATTCAGTACTTC. Its translation: CASSTYRGRAKNIQYF.

This clonotype was counted only a few times. This chain uses TRBV12-3 or TRBV12-4 with TRBJ2-5; D is undetermined. The CDR3 totals 16 residues. Trimming took 8 bases from V and 4 from J, leaving 23 bases between them. The CDR3 nucleotides read TGTGCCAGCGGATACCCGACGGATGGATCCCTAGAGACCCAGTACTTC. This codes for CASGYPTDGSLETQYF.

The gene calls are TRBV12-3 or TRBV12-4 and TRBJ1-2; a weak D match, TRBD1 (5 bases). V was clipped by 4 bases and J by 8 bases, with 11 bases between them. The CDR3 covers 12 residues. In DNA, the CDR3 is TGTGCCAGCAGTTACCAGGGATTCGGCTACACCTTC. This translates into CASSYQGFGYTF.

This clonotype turned up a few times. V gene TRBV9 combines with J gene TRBJ1-2; 8 bases line up with TRBD1. V gave up 3 bases and J gave up 8 bases; unmatched junction bases: 15. Germline CDR1 reads SGDLS; CDR2 reads YYNGEE. The CDR3 sequence is 16 residues long. The CDR3 protein is CASSARQGTIFGGYTF. The CDR3 DNA is TGTGCCAGCAGCGCCCGACAGGGGACCATCTTTGGAGGCTACACCTTC.

This clonotype was seen a handful of times. The CDR3 bases are TGTGCCAGCAGTTACTCGATGGGGCTATACGAGCAGTACTTC. It encodes CASSYSMGLYEQYF. The chain recombines TRBV6-2 or TRBV6-3 with TRBJ2-7; a weak D match, TRBD1 (5 bases). This CDR3 is 14 amino acids long. Looked up from germline, CDR1 is MNHEY and CDR2 is SVGEGT. V was shortened by 0 bases and J by 4 bases, with 10 bases between the two germline ends.

This clonotype came up a few times. The V and J genes are TRBV25-1 and TRBJ2-4, with D uncertain. V dropped 5 bases and J dropped 3 bases, with 14 bases sitting between them. Per germline, CDR1 MGHDK and CDR2 SYGVNS. CDR3 length: 15 amino acids. CDR3 nucleotide sequence: TGTGCCAGCAGTCTCCGTTACAGTCTCAAAAACATTCAGTACTTC. Its translation: CASSLRYSLKNIQYF.

The J gene is TRBJ2-3, the V gene TRBV29-1; no clear D gene. The CDR3 is 14 residues long. The V end lost 0 bases, the J end lost 1 base, and 8 bases lay between the germline ends. Germline loops: CDR1 SQVTM, CDR2 ANQGSEA. CDR3 region: CSVEEASRTDTQYF. The CDR3 DNA sequence: TGCAGCGTTGAAGAAGCATCCCGCACAGATACGCAGTATTTT.

The chain employs TRBV6-5 and TRBJ2-7; a possible D gene is TRBD2 (6 bases). This CDR3 contains 13 residues. The V end was cut by 5 bases, the J end by 4 bases, with 12 bases between. Germline CDR1 and CDR2: MNHEY and SVGAGI. CDR3 sequence reads: CASSRGYVYEQYF. The CDR3 DNA reads TGTGCCAGCAGTCGGGGGTATGTGTACGAGCAGTACTTC.

The V and J genes are TRBV3-1 and TRBJ2-3; D is unclear. Germline CDR1 reads LGHDT; CDR2 reads YNNKEL (reference sequence). The CDR3 runs 16 residues. Trimming pared 1 base from V and 1 base from J, leaving 12 bases between. CDR3 nucleotides: TGTGCCAGCAGCCAAGGGGCCCTATCCGGCACAGATACGCAGTATTTT. This gives the protein CASSQGALSGTDTQYF.

The chain uses TRBV20-1 and TRBJ2-1; TRBD2 agrees at 7 bases. The CDR3 is made up of 15 amino acids. V shed 6 bases, J shed 2 bases, and the junction held 10 bases outside the gene matches. In germline, CDR1 is DFQATT, CDR2 SNEGSKA (reference sequence). CDR3 DNA sequence: TGCAGTGCCCGACGACGGGGGGTGCCCTACAATGAGCAGTTCTTC. Amino acid sequence: CSARRRGVPYNEQFF.

The genes are TRBV7-9 and TRBJ1-4; D gene ambiguous. Germline CDR1 reads SEHNR; CDR2 reads FQNEAQ (reference sequence). V was pared by 4 bases and J by 3 bases, with 18 bases between. There are 17 residues in the CDR3. Written as DNA, the CDR3 is TGTGCCAGCAGCTCCCCCCGGTCCGCGCGAGCTAATGAAAAACTGTTTTTT. Translated, it gives CASSSPRSARANEKLFF.

The V and J genes are TRBV12-3 or TRBV12-4 and TRBJ2-3, with TRBD2 matching 8 bases. The CDR3 has 19 residues. After removal of 5 bases from V and 1 base from J, the junction contained 17 bases not matched to a gene. The CDR3, as DNA: TGTGCCAGCAGTCTTCTGGGGGGGGCGGGGGGCCCTCGCACAGATACGCAGTATTTT. Its translation is CASSLLGGAGGPRTDTQYF.